A single sample gave rise to the 28 T cell receptor beta chains below, sequenced in a study of CD8+ T cells in alopecia areata. Reverse transcribed after extraction, RNA yielded cDNA as the sequencing template. The assay was immunoSEQ multiplex PCR, and TCRdb's table has in-frame clones only and misses some. Of fewer than 150,000 clones in the sample, 35% to 40% were seen once. The sample was CD4+ T cells sorted from blood. The source is a human donor with alopecia areata.

There are a few counts of this clone. This chain links TRBV6-6 with TRBJ1-4; D is possibly TRBD1 (6 bases). CDR1 MNHNY and CDR2 SVGAGI come from the germline V gene (reference sequence). Between the trimmed V and J ends, which lost 8 bases and 8 bases, there was a span of 15 bases. The CDR3 extends over 13 amino acids. CDR3 sequence reads: CASQGSNNEKLFF. CDR3 coding DNA: TGTGCCAGCCAGGGGAGCAATAACGAAAAACTGTTTTTT.

This clone was seen a few times. The V call is TRBV12-5, the J call TRBJ2-2; TRBD1 might be the D (5 bases). The CDR3 length is 14 residues. Deletions cut 4 bases from V and 3 bases from J, with 9 bases between. The germline V gene has CDR1 LGHNT and CDR2 FRNRAP. CDR3 amino acids: CASGWGRDTGELFF. The CDR3 DNA follows: TGTGCTAGTGGTTGGGGCAGGGACACCGGGGAGCTGTTTTTT.

Turning to this clone: This sample also contains other DNA sequences that code for the same CDR3. The chain links TRBV30 to TRBJ2-3, with D hard to call. Between the trimmed V and J ends, which lost 2 bases and 4 bases, there was a span of 7 bases. CDR1 is GTSNPN and CDR2 is SVGIG in the germline V gene (reference sequence). The CDR3 runs 12 residues. The CDR3 DNA sequence: TGTGCCTGGAGTAAGGTTTCAGATACGCAGTATTTT. Its translation is CAWSKVSDTQYF.

This clone has a handful of counts. The chain carries TRBV29-1 and TRBJ2-6, with a tentative D call TRBD1 (6 bases). Trimming removed 3 bases from V and 0 bases from J, with 12 bases in between. The CDR3 loop spans 16 amino acids. The V gene's germline CDR1 is SQVTM and CDR2 ANQGSEA. CDR3 loop: CSVERDIHSGANVLTF. CDR3 nucleotides: TGCAGCGTTGAGAGGGACATCCACTCTGGGGCCAACGTCCTGACTTTC.

The CDR3 bases are TGTGCCAGCAGCCAAGGAGGTGGGCGAACAGATACGCAGTATTTT. Translation: CASSQGGGRTDTQYF. The rearrangement links TRBV4-2 to TRBJ2-3, with no clear D. V was shortened by 1 base and J by 3 bases, with 11 bases between the two germline ends. CDR1 and CDR2 from the germline V gene are LGHNA and YNFKEQ. CDR3 length: 15 residues.

This clone was detected only a few times. The rearrangement joins TRBV29-1 to TRBJ1-2, with a weak D call TRBD1 (5 bases). Trimming cost V 3 bases and J 4 bases, with 30 bases left between them. The CDR3 totals 19 residues. Germline CDR1 reads SQVTM; CDR2 reads ANQGSEA. The CDR3 bases are TGCAGCGTTGACCCTGAGAGGGGCGTCCCCGGACCGGGAACCTATGGCTACACCTTC. Translation gives CSVDPERGVPGPGTYGYTF.

This chain connects TRBV19 to TRBJ1-6; D possibly corresponds to TRBD1 (5 bases). Trimming took off 6 bases at V and 7 bases at J, with 13 bases between the two ends. Germline values: CDR1 LNHDA, CDR2 SQIVND (reference sequence). The CDR3 sequence is 14 residues long. The CDR3 sequence: CASRVDGDNSPLHF. The CDR3 bases are TGTGCCAGTAGGGTCGACGGGGACAATTCACCCCTCCACTTT. Together with reference TRBV19 and TRBJ1-6, the CDR3 gives the full variable domain: DGGITQSPKYLFRKEGQNVTLSCEQNLNHDAMYWYRQDPGQGLRLIYYSQIVNDFQKGDIAEGYSVSREKKESFPLTVTSAQKNPTAFYLCASRVDGDNSPLHFGNGTRLTVT.

V is TRBV29-1 and J is TRBJ2-5, with 8 positions matching TRBD1. The CDR3 has 14 residues. Unmatched junction bases numbered 7, after V lost 6 bases and J lost 1 base. Germline values: CDR1 SQVTM, CDR2 ANQGSEA. The CDR3 sequence is CSVGGQVRQETQYF. The CDR3 DNA is TGCAGCGTGGGGGGACAGGTCCGCCAAGAGACCCAGTACTTC.

There are a few counts of this clone. This chain connects TRBV4-3 to TRBJ2-3, with D uncertain. CDR3 length: 12 residues. Germline values: CDR1 LGHNA, CDR2 YSLEER. V was trimmed by 3 bases and J by 6 bases, leaving 7 bases between them. CDR3 loop: CASSQRFDTQYF. CDR3 sequence (DNA): TGCGCCAGCAGCCAGAGATTTGATACGCAGTATTTT.

There are a few counts of this clone. The chain employs TRBV29-1 and TRBJ1-2, with 7 positions matching TRBD1. The CDR3 runs to 12 residues. From germline, CDR1 is SQVTM and CDR2 ANQGSEA. With 7 bases clipped from V and 6 bases from J, the junction kept 8 bases outside the gene matches. DNA of the CDR3: TGCAGCGGGAGGGGGCTTTTGGATGGCTACACCTTC. Encoded protein: CSGRGLLDGYTF.

This clone was seen only once. V usage is TRBV28 and J usage is TRBJ2-7, with D possibly being TRBD2 (6 bases). There are 12 residues in the CDR3. Trimming pared 7 bases from V and 5 bases from J, leaving 12 bases between. Germline CDR1 is MDHEN and CDR2 is SYDVKM. CDR3 DNA: TGTGCCAGCACCGGGGGAATCAACGAGCAGTACTTC. Residues: CASTGGINEQYF.

This clone was seen a few times. This chain uses TRBV29-1 with TRBJ1-1, with 7 bases matching TRBD1. The CDR3 consists of 12 residues. From germline, CDR1 is SQVTM and CDR2 ANQGSEA. The junction had 4 bases not matched to a gene; V was cut back by 7 bases and J by 2 bases. The DNA for the CDR3 is TGCAGCGGGGGACAGAAAAACACTGAAGCTTTCTTT. It is translated as CSGGQKNTEAFF.

Worth noting for this clone: Other DNA sequences in this sample translate to the same CDR3. This chain connects TRBV6-5 to TRBJ1-5; D gene ambiguous. Trimming removed 3 bases from V and 0 bases from J, with 3 bases in between. In germline, CDR1 is MNHEY, CDR2 SVGAGI. There are 13 residues in the CDR3. For the CDR3, the DNA is TGTGCCAGCAGTTATAATAGCAATCAGCCCCAGCATTTT. Protein product: CASSYNSNQPQHF.

This clone was detected once. The chain combines TRBV30 with TRBJ1-5; D might be TRBD1 (5 bases). The germline V and J ends were trimmed by 0 bases and 4 bases, with 10 bases remaining between them. The germline V gene encodes CDR1 GTSNPN and CDR2 SVGIG (reference sequence). The CDR3 consists of 14 residues. CDR3 bases: TGTGCCTGGAGTGTAGGGACCGCTAATCAGCCCCAGCATTTT. Translated, it gives CAWSVGTANQPQHF.

V and J are TRBV30 and TRBJ2-5; perhaps TRBD1 as D (5 bases). The last part of the DNA fits TRBJ2-7 better; the J call may be wrong. The CDR3 has 12 residues. Per germline, CDR1 GTSNPN and CDR2 SVGIG (reference sequence). Here the CDR3 DNA reads TGTGCCTGGAGTCCAGGGTCAAGCGAGCAGTACTTC. As protein: CAWSPGSSEQYF.

This clone was seen more than once but under ten times. This chain connects TRBV7-3 to TRBJ2-1, with 10 bases identical to TRBD1. With V trimmed by 6 bases and J by 7 bases, 9 bases remained unmatched. The germline V gene has CDR1 SGHTA and CDR2 FQGTGA. The CDR3 runs to 15 residues. This CDR3 reads CASRREGTGANEQFF. In DNA form, the CDR3 reads TGTGCCAGCAGACGAGAGGGGACAGGGGCGAATGAGCAGTTCTTC.

The rearrangement joins TRBV5-1 to TRBJ2-7, with TRBD2 matching over 7 bases. The CDR3 loop spans 15 amino acids. The germline gives CDR1 SGHRS, CDR2 YFSETQ. V shed 0 bases and J 4 bases; nucleotides not matched to a gene: 7. CDR3 bases: TGCGCCAGCAGCTTGGAGGCGGGAGAACGGTACGAGCAGTACTTC. This codes for CASSLEAGERYEQYF.

This clone was seen a few times. CDR3 region: CASSPRLAPYEQYF. In nucleotides, the CDR3 is TGTGCCAGCAGCCCAAGACTAGCACCCTACGAGCAGTACTTC. J is TRBJ2-7 and V is TRBV7-9, with 7 bases that match TRBD2. Per germline, CDR1 SEHNR and CDR2 FQNEAQ (reference sequence). CDR3 length: 14 residues. V gave up 5 bases and J gave up 2 bases; unmatched junction bases: 6.

The DNA of the CDR3 is TGTGCCAGCAGCTCCCAGGGGGCCGGTAACACCGGGGAGCTGTTTTTT. It codes for CASSSQGAGNTGELFF. This chain uses TRBV28 with TRBJ2-2; 8 bases are shared with TRBD1. V was clipped by 6 bases and J by 2 bases; unmatched bases: 8. The CDR3 extends over 16 amino acids. Germline CDR1 and CDR2: MDHEN and SYDVKM.

The chain employs TRBV4-3 and TRBJ2-7, with 7 positions matching TRBD1. The CDR3 extends over 17 amino acids. The V gene's germline CDR1 is LGHNA and CDR2 YSLEER. The J segment lost 7 bases and the V segment lost 1 base, leaving 16 bases of the junction unmatched. The CDR3, as DNA: TGCGCCAGCAGCCAAGCCCCTTACGAGACAGGGACAGCTGAGCAGTACTTC. Protein sequence: CASSQAPYETGTAEQYF.

This clone has just a few counts. The chain carries TRBV25-1 and TRBJ2-1; the match to TRBD1 covers 8 bases. Trimming cost V 2 bases and J 9 bases; bases outside gene matches: 3. CDR1 is MGHDK and CDR2 is SYGVNS in the germline V gene. The CDR3 is 13 amino acids. In DNA, the CDR3 is TGTGCCAGCAGTGAACCAGACAGGGGTGAGCAGTTCTTC. This codes for CASSEPDRGEQFF.

The chain employs TRBV7-2 and TRBJ2-7; no reliable D call. V dropped 4 bases and J dropped 4 bases, with 8 bases sitting between them. CDR3 size: 12 residues. Germline CDR1 is SGHTA and CDR2 is FQGNSA. The CDR3 sequence: CASSSASYEQYF. The CDR3 bases are TGTGCCAGCAGCTCGGCTAGTTACGAGCAGTACTTC.

The V gene is TRBV5-1, the J gene TRBJ2-3, with 11 bases lining up with TRBD2. Germline CDR1 reads SGHRS; CDR2 reads YFSETQ. Trimming removed 0 bases from V and 11 bases from J; junction bases left unmatched: 11. The CDR3 runs 16 residues. This CDR3 is CASSLEVGTSGSLQYF. The CDR3 coding sequence is TGCGCCAGCAGCTTGGAAGTCGGGACTAGCGGTTCACTGCAGTATTTT.

This clone was seen more than once but under ten times. This chain uses TRBV18 with TRBJ2-2; TRBD1 or TRBD2 may be the D gene (5 bases each). V gave up 2 bases and J gave up 5 bases, with 12 bases separating them. The germline gives CDR1 KGHSH, CDR2 LQKENI. This CDR3 comprises 15 residues. The DNA for the CDR3 is TGTGCCAGCTCACCAGGGACCCCGGGGACCGGGGAGCTGTTTTTT. Protein sequence: CASSPGTPGTGELFF.

The rearrangement links TRBV14 to TRBJ2-7; D ambiguous. Trimming pared 2 bases from V and 3 bases from J, leaving 5 bases between. The CDR3 loop spans 12 amino acids. Germline assignment: CDR1 SGHDN and CDR2 FVKESK. As DNA, the CDR3 is TGTGCCAGCAGCCAATTTTTCTACGAGCAGTACTTC. It translates to CASSQFFYEQYF.

This clone was counted between two and nine times. The chain carries TRBV5-6 and TRBJ2-6; 9 bases align to TRBD2. Germline lookup yields CDR1 SGHDT and CDR2 YYEEEE. This CDR3 is built from 18 residues. V gave up 3 bases and J gave up 1 base; unmatched junction bases: 8. CDR3 bases: TGTGCCAGCAGCTCCGTAAGCGGGGGGCTTTCTGGGGCCAACGTCCTGACTTTC. It yields the protein CASSSVSGGLSGANVLTF.

This clone came up a few times. The rearrangement joins TRBV25-1 to TRBJ2-7, with D perhaps TRBD2 (5 bases). Germline V gene lookup returns CDR1 MGHDK and CDR2 SYGVNS. Trimming took off 1 base at V and 6 bases at J, with 16 bases between the two ends. This CDR3 region has 15 residues. The CDR3 loop reads CASSESWRAVVEQYF. The CDR3 nucleotides are TGTGCCAGCAGTGAATCGTGGCGGGCGGTTGTCGAGCAGTACTTC.

The chain is built from TRBV23-1 and TRBJ2-3; 10 bases match TRBD1. TRBV23-1 is assigned to the ORF class and has an uncertain function. This CDR3 is 19 amino acids long. Trimming cost V 3 bases and J 6 bases; bases outside gene matches: 18. The CDR3 DNA reads as TGCGCCAGCAGTCACCGGGACAGGGGAAGTGAAAGAATTTCCGATACGCAGTATTTT. It codes for CASSHRDRGSERISDTQYF.